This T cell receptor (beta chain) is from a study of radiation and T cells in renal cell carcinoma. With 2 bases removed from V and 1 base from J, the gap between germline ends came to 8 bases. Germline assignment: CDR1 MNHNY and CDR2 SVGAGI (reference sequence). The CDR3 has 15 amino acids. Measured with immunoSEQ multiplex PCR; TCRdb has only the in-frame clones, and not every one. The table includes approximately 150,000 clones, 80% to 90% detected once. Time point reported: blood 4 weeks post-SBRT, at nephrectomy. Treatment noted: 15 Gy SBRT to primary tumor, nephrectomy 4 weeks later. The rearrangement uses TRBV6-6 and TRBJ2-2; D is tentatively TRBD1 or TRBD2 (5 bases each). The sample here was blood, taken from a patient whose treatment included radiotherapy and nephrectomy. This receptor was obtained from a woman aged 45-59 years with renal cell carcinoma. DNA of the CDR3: TGTGCCAGCAGTTACGGGACGGGGAACACCGGGGAGCTGTTTTTT. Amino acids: CASSYGTGNTGELFF.